A single sample is the source of the 10 T cell receptor beta chains below, sequenced in a study of blood T cells in healthy people across ages. Alongside a J-beta primer mix, a sample-barcoded 5' primer served in a second PCR lasting about 7 to 12 cycles. Each CDR3 protein gets one entry after TCRdb re-called the 5' RACE reads with MiXCR. The sample lists 1.5 million to 2 million distinct CDR3 sequences, around 48% occurring once. Sequencing was carried out using blood. These receptors originate from a woman aged 40 to 55 in good health.

The chain couples TRBV2 to TRBJ2-5, with 9 bases matching TRBD2. The V segment lost 8 bases and the J segment 3 bases; nucleotides outside the gene matches: 10. The CDR3 loop spans 15 amino acids. The V gene's germline CDR1 is SNHLY and CDR2 FYNNEI. The CDR3 DNA follows: TGTGCCAGCGTCCTAGCGGGGTTGGCCAAAGAGACCCAGTACTTC. This sequence encodes CASVLAGLAKETQYF.

The V and J genes are TRBV6-1 and TRBJ2-7; D call uncertain. Germline-derived CDR1 and CDR2 are MNHNS and SASEGT. The CDR3 length is 13 residues. V was shortened by 8 bases and J by 3 bases, with 14 bases between the two germline ends. CDR3 DNA: TGTGCCAGCGCGCGGCAGGCAGTCTACGAGCAGTACTTC. It yields the protein CASARQAVYEQYF.

The chain recombines TRBV9 with TRBJ2-3; possibly TRBD1 or TRBD2 for D (7 bases each). The length of the CDR3 is 16 residues. Per the germline V gene, CDR1 is SGDLS and CDR2 is YYNGEE. Trimming pared 4 bases from V and 3 bases from J, leaving 18 bases between. Written as DNA, the CDR3 is TGTGCCAGCAGCTCCCAGGGGGGGGCAGTAACAGATACGCAGTATTTT. The encoded protein is CASSSQGGAVTDTQYF.

This clonotype was observed a handful of times. V gene TRBV7-2 combines with J gene TRBJ2-5; perhaps D is TRBD1 or TRBD2 (6 bases each). CDR1 is SGHTA and CDR2 is FQGNSA in the germline V gene. V was shortened by 8 bases and J by 2 bases, with 15 bases between the two germline ends. The CDR3 spans 14 residues. CDR3 region: CASGTGRWQETQYF. The DNA for the CDR3 is TGTGCCAGCGGCACAGGGAGGTGGCAAGAGACCCAGTACTTC.

This clonotype was counted between two and nine times. The chain is built from TRBV24-1 and TRBJ2-1; no reliable D call. This CDR3 comprises 15 residues. The V and J ends lost 3 bases and 4 bases respectively, with 12 bases between them. Looked up from germline, CDR1 is KGHDR and CDR2 is SFDVKD. The CDR3, as DNA: TGTGCCACCAGTGATCCCTTGGGAAGGTACAATGAGCAGTTCTTC. Protein sequence: CATSDPLGRYNEQFF.

The chain couples TRBV24-1 to TRBJ2-1, with a possible D match to TRBD2 (5 bases). V was pared by 6 bases and J by 6 bases, with 14 bases between. This CDR3 region has 14 residues. CDR1 and CDR2 (germline): KGHDR, SFDVKD. The CDR3: CATSLLGGVNEQFF. CDR3 sequence (DNA): TGTGCCACCAGTCTCCTTGGAGGAGTCAATGAGCAGTTCTTC.

The chain recombines TRBV29-1 with TRBJ2-3; TRBD2 aligns across 7 bases. The V gene's germline CDR1 is SQVTM and CDR2 ANQGSEA. The CDR3 spans 14 residues. V dropped 7 bases and J dropped 2; count of bases not matched to a gene: 9. As DNA, the CDR3 is TGCAGCGCTAGGGGACTATCCCTCACAGATACGCAGTATTTT. Residues: CSARGLSLTDTQYF.

The J gene is TRBJ2-7, the V gene TRBV4-1; D unresolved. From germline, CDR1 is MGHRA and CDR2 YSYEKL. The V end was cut by 0 bases, the J end by 7 bases, with 25 bases between. The CDR3 is 18 residues long. The CDR3 is CASSQDVPDPRLGNEQYF. The CDR3, as DNA: TGCGCCAGCAGCCAAGATGTTCCGGACCCCCGGTTGGGTAATGAGCAGTACTTC.

The gene calls are TRBV20-1 and TRBJ2-1, with unresolved D. Germline CDR1 and CDR2: DFQATT and SNEGSKA (reference sequence). The CDR3 consists of 14 residues. V gave up 1 base and J gave up 4 bases, with 11 bases separating them. The CDR3 region is CSARGHWVYNEQFF. CDR3 in DNA: TGCAGTGCTAGAGGGCACTGGGTGTACAATGAGCAGTTCTTC.

This chain joins TRBV3-1 and TRBJ1-2; D uncertain. V lost 4 bases to trimming and J lost 2 bases, with 8 bases between them. CDR3 length: 13 amino acids. Germline V CDR1 and CDR2: LGHDT, YNNKEL (reference sequence). CDR3 nucleotides: TGTGCCAGCAGCCCCCCGGCAAACTATGGCTACACCTTC. Amino acid sequence: CASSPPANYGYTF.